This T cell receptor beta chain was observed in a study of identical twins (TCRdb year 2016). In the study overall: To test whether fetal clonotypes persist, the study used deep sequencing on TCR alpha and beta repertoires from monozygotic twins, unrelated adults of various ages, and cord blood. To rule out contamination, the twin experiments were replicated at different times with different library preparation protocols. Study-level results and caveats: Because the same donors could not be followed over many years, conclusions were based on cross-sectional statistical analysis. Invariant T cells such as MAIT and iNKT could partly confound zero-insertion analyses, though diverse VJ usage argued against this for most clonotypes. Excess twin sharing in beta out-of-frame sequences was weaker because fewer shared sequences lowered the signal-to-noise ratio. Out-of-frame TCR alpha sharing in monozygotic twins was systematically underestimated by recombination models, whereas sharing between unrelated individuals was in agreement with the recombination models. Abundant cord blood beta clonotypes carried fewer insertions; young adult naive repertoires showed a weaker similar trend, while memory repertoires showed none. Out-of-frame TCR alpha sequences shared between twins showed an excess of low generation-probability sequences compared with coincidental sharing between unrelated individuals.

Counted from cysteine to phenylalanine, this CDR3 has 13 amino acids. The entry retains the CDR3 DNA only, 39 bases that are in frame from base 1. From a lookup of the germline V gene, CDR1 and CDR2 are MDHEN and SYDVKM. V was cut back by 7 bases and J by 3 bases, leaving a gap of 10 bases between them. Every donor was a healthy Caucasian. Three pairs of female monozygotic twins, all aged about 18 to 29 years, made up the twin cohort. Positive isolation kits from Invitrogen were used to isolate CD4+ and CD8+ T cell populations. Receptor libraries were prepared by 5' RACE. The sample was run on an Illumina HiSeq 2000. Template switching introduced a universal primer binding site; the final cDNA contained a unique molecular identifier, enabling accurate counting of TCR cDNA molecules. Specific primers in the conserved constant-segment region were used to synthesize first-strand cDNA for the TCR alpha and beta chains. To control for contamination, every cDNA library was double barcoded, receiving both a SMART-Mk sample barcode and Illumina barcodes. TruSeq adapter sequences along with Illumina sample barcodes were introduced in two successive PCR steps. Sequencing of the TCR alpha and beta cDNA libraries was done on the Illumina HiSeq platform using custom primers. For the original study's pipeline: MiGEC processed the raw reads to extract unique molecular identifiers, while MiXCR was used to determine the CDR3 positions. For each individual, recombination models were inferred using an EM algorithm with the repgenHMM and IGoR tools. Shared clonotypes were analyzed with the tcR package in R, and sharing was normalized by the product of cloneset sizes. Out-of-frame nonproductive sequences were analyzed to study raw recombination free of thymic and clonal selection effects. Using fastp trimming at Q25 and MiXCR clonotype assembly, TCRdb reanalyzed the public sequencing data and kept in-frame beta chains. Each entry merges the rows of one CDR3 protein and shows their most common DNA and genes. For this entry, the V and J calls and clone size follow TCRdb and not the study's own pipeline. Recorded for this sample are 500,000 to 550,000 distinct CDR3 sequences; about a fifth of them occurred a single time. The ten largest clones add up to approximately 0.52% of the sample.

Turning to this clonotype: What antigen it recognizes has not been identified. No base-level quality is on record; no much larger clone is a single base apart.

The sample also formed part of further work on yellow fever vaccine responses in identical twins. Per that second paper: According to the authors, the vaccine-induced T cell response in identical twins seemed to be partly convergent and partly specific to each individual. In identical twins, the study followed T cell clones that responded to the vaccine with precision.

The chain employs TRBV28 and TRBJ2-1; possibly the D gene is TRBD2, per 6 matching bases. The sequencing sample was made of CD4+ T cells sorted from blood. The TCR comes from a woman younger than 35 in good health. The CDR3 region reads CASKGGNYNEQFF. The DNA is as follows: TGTGCCAGCAAGGGCGGGAACTACAATGAGCAGTTCTTC. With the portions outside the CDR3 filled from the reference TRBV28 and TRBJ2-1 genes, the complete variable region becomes DVKVTQSSRYLVKRTGEKVFLECVQDMDHENMFWYRQDPGLGLRLIYFSYDVKMKEKGDIPEGYSVSREKKERFSLILESASTNQTSMYLCASKGGNYNEQFFGPGTRLTVL.